These 19 T cell receptor beta chains were all obtained from the same sample, sequenced in a study of T-cell memory formation after mild COVID-19. TCRdb reprocessed the 5' RACE reads via MiXCR and lists one record per CDR3 protein. The sample holds around 150,000 distinct CDR3 sequences, 25% to 40% seen once. Material for sequencing was PBMCs or a T cell subset sorted from them (not recorded which). Source of these receptors: an adult woman who had mild COVID-19 (a few samples of this study predate the infection). Cell type and time point are not known.

The V gene is TRBV5-1, the J gene TRBJ1-2; maybe TRBD1 (6 bases). This CDR3 comprises 14 residues. V was cut by 1 base and J by 3 bases, with 10 bases left in between. Germline V gene sequence: CDR1 SGHRS, CDR2 YFSETQ. CDR3 residues: CASSLIGGYYGYTF. CDR3 in DNA: TGCGCCAGCAGCTTGATAGGGGGTTACTATGGCTACACCTTC.

The V gene is TRBV15, the J gene TRBJ1-2; D ambiguous. The CDR3 loop spans 17 amino acids. Trimming left V 0 bases short and J 2 bases short, with 16 bases between. Germline assignment: CDR1 LNHNV and CDR2 YYDKDF (reference sequence). For the CDR3, the DNA is TGTGCCACCAGCAGAGACGTTGGGGTGGAGATGAACTATGGCTACACCTTC. This sequence encodes CATSRDVGVEMNYGYTF.

This clonotype was detected only once. This chain uses TRBV10-3 with TRBJ2-7; 7 bases align to TRBD1. The ends lost 3 bases at V and 2 bases at J; junction bases unmatched: 13. The CDR3 totals 17 residues. Germline V gene data show CDR1 as ENHRY and CDR2 as SYGVKD. The CDR3 region has the DNA TGTGCCATCAGTGATTCTATAGGCGCTGACAGGGCCTACGAGCAGTACTTC. Amino acid sequence: CAISDSIGADRAYEQYF.

This chain joins TRBV4-1 and TRBJ1-2, with 9 bases fitting TRBD1. This CDR3 region has 18 residues. Looked up from germline, CDR1 is MGHRA and CDR2 is YSYEKL. V was pared by 0 bases and J by 2 bases, with 10 bases of the junction left unmatched. CDR3 nucleotide sequence: TGCGCCAGCAGCCAAGATCCCAAGGACAGGGGAATGAACTATGGCTACACCTTC. This encodes CASSQDPKDRGMNYGYTF.

This chain joins TRBV24-1 and TRBJ2-3, with TRBD2 matching over 14 bases. The CDR3 is 18 residues long. V gave up 2 bases and J gave up 1 base; unmatched junction bases: 4. The germline gives CDR1 KGHDR, CDR2 SFDVKD. CDR3 residues: CATSDSPGLAGGTDTQYF. CDR3 DNA: TGTGCCACCAGTGATTCCCCGGGACTAGCGGGAGGCACAGATACGCAGTATTTT.

This clonotype has a handful of counts. This chain uses TRBV12-3 or TRBV12-4 with TRBJ1-2; a weak D match, TRBD1 (5 bases). CDR3 length equals 16 residues. V was pared by 2 bases and J by 3 bases, with 16 bases between. CDR3 loop: CASSLRRAQGDYGYTF. The DNA of the CDR3 is TGTGCCAGCAGTTTAAGGCGGGCCCAGGGCGACTATGGCTACACCTTC.

V and J are TRBV5-1 and TRBJ2-2, with D uncertain. The CDR3 totals 12 residues. Germline assignment: CDR1 SGHRS and CDR2 YFSETQ. Trimming shortened V by 0 bases and J by 7 bases, and 4 bases separated the two germline ends. The DNA for the CDR3 is TGCGCCAGCAGCTTGGGTCTCGGGGAGCTGTTTTTT. Residues: CASSLGLGELFF.

V is TRBV12-3 or TRBV12-4 and J is TRBJ1-2; 10 bases line up with TRBD1. The CDR3 spans 13 residues. Trimming cost V 5 bases and J 8 bases; bases outside gene matches: 5. CDR3 sequence reads: CASSPTGGLGYTF. The DNA for the CDR3 is TGTGCCAGCAGTCCGACAGGGGGCTTAGGCTACACCTTC.

The CDR3 protein is CATSDSQVSSYEQYF. The CDR3 nucleotides are TGTGCCACCAGTGATTCCCAGGTGAGCTCCTACGAGCAGTACTTC. This rearrangement joins TRBV24-1 to TRBJ2-7; no firm D call. This CDR3 has 15 residues. Germline V lookup: CDR1 KGHDR, CDR2 SFDVKD. V lost 2 bases and J 0 bases, leaving 10 bases between the germline ends.

A single count supports this clonotype. V usage is TRBV30 and J usage is TRBJ2-2; 13 nucleotides line up with TRBD2. CDR1 and CDR2 from the germline V gene are GTSNPN and SVGIG (reference sequence). The CDR3 totals 17 residues. V gave up 5 bases and J gave up 0 bases; unmatched junction bases: 6. CDR3 nucleotide sequence: TGTGCCTGGGGGACGGGACTAGCGGGGACGAACACCGGGGAGCTGTTTTTT. Its translation: CAWGTGLAGTNTGELFF.

The rearrangement links TRBV3-1 to TRBJ1-2; no reliable D call. V was cut by 4 bases and J by 6 bases, with 18 bases left in between. CDR3 length equals 15 residues. Germline values: CDR1 LGHDT, CDR2 YNNKEL (reference sequence). CDR3 protein: CASSPDSGLHDGYTF. CDR3 sequence (DNA): TGTGCCAGCAGCCCAGATAGTGGACTACACGATGGCTACACCTTC.

This clonotype was seen only a few times. This rearrangement joins TRBV12-3 or TRBV12-4 to TRBJ1-1; D remains ambiguous. V shed 6 bases and J shed 3 bases, with 11 bases lying between them. The CDR3 is 13 residues long. The CDR3 nucleotides are TGTGCCAGCAGGCTTGGAAGGGACACTGAAGCTTTCTTT. As protein: CASRLGRDTEAFF.

CDR3 in amino acids: CASSVAGGRRTGELFF. CDR3 bases: TGTGCCAGCAGCGTAGCGGGGGGGCGGCGGACCGGGGAGCTGTTTTTT. The V call is TRBV9, the J call TRBJ2-2, with 8 bases aligning to TRBD2. The germline gives CDR1 SGDLS, CDR2 YYNGEE. V shed 0 bases and J 5 bases; nucleotides not matched to a gene: 6. The CDR3 is 16 residues long.

This clonotype occurred a few times. This chain links TRBV30 with TRBJ2-1, with a tentative D call TRBD2 (6 bases). This CDR3 contains 11 residues. Germline CDR1 is GTSNPN and CDR2 is SVGIG (reference sequence). With 7 bases removed from V and 7 bases from J, the gap between germline ends came to 11 bases. In nucleotides, the CDR3 is TGTGCCTCCCTAGCGCCGAATGAGCAGTTCTTC. Protein product: CASLAPNEQFF.

V is TRBV5-5 and J is TRBJ2-7; the D is unclear. The V and J ends lost 4 bases and 3 bases respectively, with 14 bases between them. Per the germline V gene, CDR1 is SGHKS and CDR2 is YYEKEE (reference sequence). The CDR3 runs 14 residues. The CDR3: CASSLSWVIYEQYF. The CDR3 nucleotides are TGTGCCAGCAGCCTAAGTTGGGTGATCTACGAGCAGTACTTC. Full variable domain (rest looked up from reference TRBV5-5 and TRBJ2-7): DAGVTQSPTHLIKTRGQQVTLRCSPISGHKSVSWYQQVLGQGPQFIFQYYEKEERGRGNFPDRFSARQFPNYSSELNVNALLLGDSALYLCASSLSWVIYEQYFGPGTRLTVT.

The chain carries TRBV7-9 and TRBJ2-5; 7 bases are shared with TRBD2. The V segment lost 5 bases and the J segment 6 bases; nucleotides outside the gene matches: 9. The germline CDR1 and CDR2 sequences are SEHNR and FQNEAQ (reference sequence). The CDR3 extends over 14 amino acids. The DNA of the CDR3 is TGTGCCAGCAGCGAGTCCGCCGGGGGGAAGACCCAGTACTTC. Its protein is CASSESAGGKTQYF. Complete variable domain (other parts from reference TRBV7-9 and TRBJ2-5): DTGVSQNPRHKITKRGQNVTFRCDPISEHNRLYWYRQTLGQGPEFLTYFQNEAQLEKSRLLSDRFSAERPKGSFSTLEIQRTEQGDSAMYLCASSESAGGKTQYFGPGTRLLVL.

This clonotype occurred a few times. This chain uses TRBV7-2 with TRBJ2-5; D is perhaps TRBD1 or TRBD2 (6 bases each). V lost 3 bases and J lost 4, with 15 bases in between. The CDR3 is made up of 15 amino acids. Germline loops: CDR1 SGHTA, CDR2 FQGNSA. CDR3 nucleotide sequence: TGTGCCAGCAGCTTGGGGGGAAACAGGGTAGAGACCCAGTACTTC. Translated: CASSLGGNRVETQYF.

This chain connects TRBV5-5 to TRBJ2-1; TRBD2 might be the D (6 bases). The CDR3 has 16 residues. V was clipped by 7 bases and J by 3 bases, with 20 bases between them. Per germline, CDR1 SGHKS and CDR2 YYEKEE (reference sequence). CDR3 loop: CASPFPGSPHYNEQFF. DNA for the CDR3: TGTGCCAGCCCCTTCCCCGGGAGCCCCCACTACAATGAGCAGTTCTTC.

The chain couples TRBV25-1 to TRBJ2-6; D unclear. The germline CDR1 and CDR2 sequences are MGHDK and SYGVNS. The CDR3 covers 15 residues. The V end was cut by 5 bases, the J end by 0 bases, with 8 bases between. The CDR3 region is CASSIGISGANVLTF. CDR3 coding DNA: TGTGCCAGCAGTATCGGAATCTCTGGGGCCAACGTCCTGACTTTC.